Shown below are 8 T cell receptor beta chains from a single sample sequenced in a study of blood T cell repertoires in COVID-19. The method was immunoSEQ multiplex PCR; TCRdb's version includes in-frame clones alone and lacks a portion of them. This table has some 200,000 clones, approximately 83% appearing once. Sequencing used PBMCs or T cells enriched from blood (not recorded which). The origin of the receptors is a woman in her 50s who had been exposed to COVID-19.

This clone was counted a few times. CDR3 amino acids: CAWRGPKLAGRHEQYF. CDR3 in DNA: TGTGCCTGGAGGGGCCCTAAACTAGCGGGGCGCCACGAGCAGTACTTC. The chain recombines TRBV30 with TRBJ2-7; TRBD2 matches 10 bases. The CDR3 contains 16 residues. Germline trimming cut 3 bases from V and 5 bases from J; bases unmatched to any gene: 13. Germline lookup yields CDR1 GTSNPN and CDR2 SVGIG (reference sequence).

The rearrangement uses TRBV5-4 and TRBJ2-5; 13 positions agree with TRBD2. Per germline, CDR1 SGHNT and CDR2 YYREEE (reference sequence). Unmatched junction bases numbered 7, after V lost 3 bases and J lost 5 bases. CDR3 length: 16 residues. The CDR3 here is CASSSGTSGTVETQYF. In DNA, the CDR3 is TGTGCCAGCAGCTCCGGGACTAGCGGGACGGTGGAGACCCAGTACTTC.

This clone has more than one count but fewer than ten. The rearrangement uses TRBV24-1 and TRBJ2-5, with D perhaps matching TRBD1 (5 bases). Per the germline V gene, CDR1 is KGHDR and CDR2 is SFDVKD. The CDR3 sequence is 15 residues long. V was cut by 4 bases and J by 3 bases, with 14 bases left in between. CDR3 coding DNA: TGTGCCACCAGTGACCCGACAGCTATCAAAGAGACCCAGTACTTC. It translates to CATSDPTAIKETQYF.

This clone was counted many times. The CDR3 protein is CASSSRYEQGASLYEQYF. The CDR3 coding sequence is TGTGCCAGCAGTTCGCGGTACGAACAGGGGGCTTCGCTCTACGAGCAGTACTTC. This chain uses TRBV28 with TRBJ2-7, with 9 positions matching TRBD1. The CDR3 is 18 residues long. Germline V gives CDR1 MDHEN, CDR2 SYDVKM. Unmatched junction bases numbered 16, after V lost 4 bases and J lost 3 bases.

The V gene is TRBV11-3, the J gene TRBJ1-1; no firm D call. The CDR3 runs 13 residues. The V end lost 1 base, the J end lost 2 bases, and 5 bases lay between the germline ends. The germline V gene encodes CDR1 SGHNT and CDR2 YENEEA. The CDR3 region has the DNA TGTGCCAGCAGCTTAGGCAGAAACACTGAAGCTTTCTTT. Amino acid sequence: CASSLGRNTEAFF. Complete variable domain (other parts from reference TRBV11-3 and TRBJ1-1): EAGVVQSPRYKIIEKKQPVAFWCNPISGHNTLYWYLQNLGQGPELLIRYENEEAVDDSQLPKDRFSAERLKGVDSTLKIQPAELGDSAVYLCASSLGRNTEAFFGQGTRLTVV.

The chain joins TRBV7-2 to TRBJ2-5; 7 nucleotides match TRBD2. Germline trimming cut 5 bases from V and 5 bases from J; bases unmatched to any gene: 8. This CDR3 is built from 14 residues. The germline CDR1 and CDR2 sequences are SGHTA and FQGNSA. CDR3 nucleotides: TGTGCCAGCAGCATTCGGACTAGTGGCGAGACCCAGTACTTC. This codes for CASSIRTSGETQYF.

The chain combines TRBV19 with TRBJ1-1; D possibly corresponds to TRBD1 (6 bases). CDR1 is LNHDA and CDR2 is SQIVND in the germline V gene (reference sequence). Trimming removed 5 bases from V and 1 base from J, with 17 bases in between. CDR3 length: 16 amino acids. CDR3 loop: CASSSPGGAENTEAFF. DNA for the CDR3: TGTGCCAGTAGTTCCCCGGGGGGGGCAGAGAACACTGAAGCTTTCTTT.

V and J are TRBV4-3 and TRBJ1-1, with D possibly TRBD1 on 5 matching bases. Trimming cost V 0 bases and J 8 bases, with 13 bases left between them. Germline loops: CDR1 LGHNA, CDR2 YSLEER. This CDR3 is built from 14 residues. The CDR3 spells CASSQDPRVGEAFF. CDR3 DNA: TGCGCCAGCAGCCAAGATCCCAGGGTTGGGGAAGCTTTCTTT.